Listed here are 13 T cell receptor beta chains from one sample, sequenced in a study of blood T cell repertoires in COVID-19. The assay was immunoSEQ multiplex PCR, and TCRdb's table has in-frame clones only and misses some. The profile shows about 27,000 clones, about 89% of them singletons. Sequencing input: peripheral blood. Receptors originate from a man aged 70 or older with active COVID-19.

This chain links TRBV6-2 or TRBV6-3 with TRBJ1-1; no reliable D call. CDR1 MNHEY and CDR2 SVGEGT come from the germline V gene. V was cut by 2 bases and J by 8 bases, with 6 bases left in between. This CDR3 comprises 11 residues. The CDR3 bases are TGTGCCAGCAGTTACCTGAGGGAAGCTTTCTTT. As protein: CASSYLREAFF.

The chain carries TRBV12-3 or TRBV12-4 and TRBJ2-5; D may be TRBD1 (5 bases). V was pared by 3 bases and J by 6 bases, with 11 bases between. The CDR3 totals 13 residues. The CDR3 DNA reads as TGTGCCAGCAGTTTGGGCAGGGTGCAGACCCAGTACTTC. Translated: CASSLGRVQTQYF.

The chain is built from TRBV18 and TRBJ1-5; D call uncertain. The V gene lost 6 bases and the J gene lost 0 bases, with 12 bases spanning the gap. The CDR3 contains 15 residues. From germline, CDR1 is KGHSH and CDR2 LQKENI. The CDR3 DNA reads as TGTGCCAGCTCCCCAGCCGCAGGTAGCAATCAGCCCCAGCATTTT. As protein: CASSPAAGSNQPQHF. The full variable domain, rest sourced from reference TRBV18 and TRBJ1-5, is NAGVMQNPRHLVRRRGQEARLRCSPMKGHSHVYWYRQLPEEGLKFMVYLQKENIIDESGMPKERFSAEFPKEGPSILRIQQVVRGDSAAYFCASSPAAGSNQPQHFGDGTRLSIL.

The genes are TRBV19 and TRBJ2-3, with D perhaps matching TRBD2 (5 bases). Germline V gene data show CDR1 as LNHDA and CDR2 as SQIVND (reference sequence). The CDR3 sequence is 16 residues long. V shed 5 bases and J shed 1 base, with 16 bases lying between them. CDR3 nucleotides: TGTGCCAGTAGTGACCAACCGTACGGGGGCACAGATACGCAGTATTTT. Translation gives CASSDQPYGGTDTQYF.

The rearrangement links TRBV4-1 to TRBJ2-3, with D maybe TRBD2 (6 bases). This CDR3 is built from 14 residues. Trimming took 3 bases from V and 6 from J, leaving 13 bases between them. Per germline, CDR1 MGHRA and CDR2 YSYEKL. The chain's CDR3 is CASSQRGALDTQYF. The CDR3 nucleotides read TGCGCCAGCAGCCAGCGCGGGGCTTTGGATACGCAGTATTTT.

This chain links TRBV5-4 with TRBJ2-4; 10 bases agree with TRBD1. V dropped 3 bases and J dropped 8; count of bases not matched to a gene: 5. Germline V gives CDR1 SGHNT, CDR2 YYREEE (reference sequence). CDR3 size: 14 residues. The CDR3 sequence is CASSWGTGADIQYF. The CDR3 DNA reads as TGTGCCAGCAGCTGGGGGACAGGGGCTGACATTCAGTACTTC. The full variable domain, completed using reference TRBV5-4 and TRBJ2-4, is ETGVTQSPTHLIKTRGQQVTLRCSSQSGHNTVSWYQQALGQGPQFIFQYYREEENGRGNFPPRFSGLQFPNYSSELNVNALELDDSALYLCASSWGTGADIQYFGAGTRLSVL.

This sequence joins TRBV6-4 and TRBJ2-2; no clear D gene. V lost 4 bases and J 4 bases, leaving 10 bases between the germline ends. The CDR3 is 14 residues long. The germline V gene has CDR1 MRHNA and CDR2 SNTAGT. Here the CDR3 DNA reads TGTGCCAGCAGTGCCTCGCCCGGCACCGGGGAGCTGTTTTTT. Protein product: CASSASPGTGELFF.

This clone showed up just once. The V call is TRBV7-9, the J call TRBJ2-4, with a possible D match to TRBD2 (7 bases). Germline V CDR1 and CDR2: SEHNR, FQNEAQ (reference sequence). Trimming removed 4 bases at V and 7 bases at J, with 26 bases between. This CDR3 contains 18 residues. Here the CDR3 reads CASSSPGWRGGRENIQYF. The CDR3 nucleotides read TGTGCCAGCAGCTCCCCCGGGTGGAGGGGGGGGCGTGAGAACATTCAGTACTTC.

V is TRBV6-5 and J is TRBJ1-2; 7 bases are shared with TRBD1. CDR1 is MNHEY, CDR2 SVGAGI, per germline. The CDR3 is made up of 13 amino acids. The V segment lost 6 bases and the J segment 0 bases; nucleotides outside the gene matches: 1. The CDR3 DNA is TGTGCCAGCAGGGGACAGTCTAACTATGGCTACACCTTC. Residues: CASRGQSNYGYTF.

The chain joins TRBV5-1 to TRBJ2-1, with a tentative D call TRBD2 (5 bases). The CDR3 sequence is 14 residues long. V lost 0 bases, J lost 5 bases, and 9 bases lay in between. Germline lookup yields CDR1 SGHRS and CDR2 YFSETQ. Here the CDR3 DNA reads TGCGCCAGCAGCTTGGGGCCGGGAAACAATGAGCAGTTCTTC. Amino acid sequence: CASSLGPGNNEQFF.

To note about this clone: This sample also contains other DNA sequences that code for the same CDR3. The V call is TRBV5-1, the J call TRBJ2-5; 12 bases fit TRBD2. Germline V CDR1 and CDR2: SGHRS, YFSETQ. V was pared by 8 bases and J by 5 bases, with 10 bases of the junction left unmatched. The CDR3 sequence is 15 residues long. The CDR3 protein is CASNLAGGLGETQYF. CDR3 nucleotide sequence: TGCGCCAGTAACCTAGCGGGGGGGCTCGGTGAGACCCAGTACTTC.

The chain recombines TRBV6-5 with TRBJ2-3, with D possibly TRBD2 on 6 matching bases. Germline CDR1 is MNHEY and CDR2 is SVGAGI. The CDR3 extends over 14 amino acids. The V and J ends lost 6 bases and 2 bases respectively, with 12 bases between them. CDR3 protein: CASRPGDLTDTQYF. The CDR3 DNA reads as TGTGCCAGCAGGCCGGGGGATCTCACAGATACGCAGTATTTT.

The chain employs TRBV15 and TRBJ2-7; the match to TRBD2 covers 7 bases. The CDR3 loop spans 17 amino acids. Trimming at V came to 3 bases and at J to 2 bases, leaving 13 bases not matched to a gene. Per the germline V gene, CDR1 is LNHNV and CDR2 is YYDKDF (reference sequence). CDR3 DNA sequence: TGTGCCACCAGCAGCCCTCGCGGGGGAGACTACCCCTACGAGCAGTACTTC. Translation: CATSSPRGGDYPYEQYF.